This TCR beta chain was recorded in a study of CD8 T cells in Susac syndrome. Trimming cost V 0 bases and J 2 bases; bases outside gene matches: 6. The CDR3 has 17 residues. Germline values: CDR1 SGHRS, CDR2 YFSETQ. Random hexamers served to reverse transcribe roughly 0.45 to 1 ug RNA. MiXCR, run by TCRdb on the immunoSEQ multiplex PCR reads, gives a single entry per CDR3 protein. There are approximately 160,000 distinct CDR3 sequences in the sample; about 96% occur only once, and around 0.12% lies in the top ten. Sequencing used CD4+ T cells from PBMCs. This sequence joins TRBV5-1 and TRBJ2-5; 11 bases are a match to TRBD2. The receptor's source is a human donor with Susac syndrome. The CDR3 bases are TGCGCCAGCAGCTTGGTGACTAGCGGGGACATGCAAGAGACCCAGTACTTC. Translation gives CASSLVTSGDMQETQYF.